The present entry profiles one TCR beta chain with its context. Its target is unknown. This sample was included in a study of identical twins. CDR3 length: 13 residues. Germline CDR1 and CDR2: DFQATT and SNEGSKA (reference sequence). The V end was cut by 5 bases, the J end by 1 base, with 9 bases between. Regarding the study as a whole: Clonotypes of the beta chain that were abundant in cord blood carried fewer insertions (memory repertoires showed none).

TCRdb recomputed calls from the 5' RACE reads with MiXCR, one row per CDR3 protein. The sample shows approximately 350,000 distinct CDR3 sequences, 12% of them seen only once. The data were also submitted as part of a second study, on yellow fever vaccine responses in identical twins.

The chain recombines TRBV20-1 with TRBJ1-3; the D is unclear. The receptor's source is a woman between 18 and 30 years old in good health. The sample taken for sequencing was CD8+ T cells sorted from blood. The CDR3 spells CSAQGPSGNTIYF. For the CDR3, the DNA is TGCAGTGCTCAAGGGCCGTCTGGAAACACCATATATTTT.